The next 27 T cell receptor beta chains were all read from a single sample in a study of T cell responses to AZD1222 COVID-19 vaccine. The data were produced by immunoSEQ multiplex PCR, yet TCRdb's version contains in-frame clones alone and is incomplete. This table holds around 130,000 clones, approximately 86% found once. Source: peripheral blood, taken 28 days after the second AZD1222 dose. The receptors were sampled from an adult who received the AZD1222 COVID-19 vaccine.

This clone was recorded once. This chain connects TRBV11-2 to TRBJ1-2; no firm D call. CDR1 is SGHAT and CDR2 is FQNNGV in the germline V gene. The CDR3 extends over 13 amino acids. The germline V and J ends were trimmed by 0 bases and 2 bases, with 4 bases remaining between them. The CDR3 sequence is CASSLDGNYGYTF. The CDR3 bases are TGTGCCAGCAGCTTAGACGGAAACTATGGCTACACCTTC. Full variable domain (missing parts from reference TRBV11-2 and TRBJ1-2): EAGVAQSPRYKIIEKRQSVAFWCNPISGHATLYWYQQILGQGPKLLIQFQNNGVVDDSQLPKDRFSAERLKGVDSTLKIQPAKLEDSAVYLCASSLDGNYGYTFGSGTRLTVV.

This clone showed up just once. The V call is TRBV6-5, the J call TRBJ1-2, with TRBD1 matching 9 bases. The V and J ends lost 1 base and 7 bases, in that order; junction bases with no gene match: 7. This CDR3 is built from 15 residues. Germline V CDR1 and CDR2: MNHEY, SVGAGI. CDR3 sequence (DNA): TGTGCCAGCAGTTACTTCCCGGGACAGGGCTCTGGCTACACCTTC. Amino acid sequence: CASSYFPGQGSGYTF.

The rearrangement uses TRBV6-6 and TRBJ2-7, with D maybe TRBD1 (6 bases). The V end was cut by 8 bases, the J end by 4 bases, with 15 bases between. Germline values: CDR1 MNHNY, CDR2 SVGAGI (reference sequence). The CDR3 runs to 13 residues. CDR3 loop: CASEGQGSYEQYF. DNA for the CDR3: TGTGCCAGCGAGGGGCAGGGGTCGTACGAGCAGTACTTC.

Comment on this clone: A read error may produce the germline difference seen at one junction end. This chain uses TRBV7-7 with TRBJ2-1; a weak D match, TRBD2 (6 bases). The CDR3 runs 15 residues. Germline loops: CDR1 SSHAT, CDR2 FNYEAQ (reference sequence). The CDR3 coding sequence is TGTGCTAGCAGCACGGAGGGTGGGGCTAGTAGTGAGCAGTTCTTC. This encodes CASSTEGGASSEQFF.

The chain carries TRBV11-2 and TRBJ2-5; the D gene is possibly TRBD2 (6 bases). The CDR3 length is 12 residues. Germline V gene lookup returns CDR1 SGHAT and CDR2 FQNNGV. The V and J ends lost 5 bases and 2 bases respectively, with 6 bases between them. In DNA form, the CDR3 reads TGTGCCAGCAGCGGGGGGCAAGAGACCCAGTACTTC. As protein: CASSGGQETQYF.

The V call is TRBV5-1, the J call TRBJ1-1; weak D call: TRBD1 (5 bases). CDR3 length: 14 amino acids. V was pared by 4 bases and J by 1 base, with 11 bases between. Germline lookup yields CDR1 SGHRS and CDR2 YFSETQ. The CDR3 sequence is CASSIGHSNTEAFF. For the CDR3, the DNA is TGCGCCAGCAGCATAGGACACTCGAACACTGAAGCTTTCTTT. Full variable domain (rest looked up from reference TRBV5-1 and TRBJ1-1): KAGVTQTPRYLIKTRGQQVTLSCSPISGHRSVSWYQQTPGQGLQFLFEYFSETQRNKGNFPGRFSGRQFSNSRSEMNVSTLELGDSALYLCASSIGHSNTEAFFGQGTRLTVV.

The chain links TRBV14 to TRBJ2-3; 8 bases line up with TRBD1. V lost 1 base, J lost 3 bases, and 0 bases stayed unmatched. The CDR3 spans 14 residues. CDR1 is SGHDN and CDR2 is FVKESK in the germline V gene. CDR3 sequence (DNA): TGTGCCAGCAGCCAAGGGACAGGGACAGATACGCAGTATTTT. Amino acid sequence: CASSQGTGTDTQYF.

The genes are TRBV29-1 and TRBJ2-2, with TRBD1 matching 9 bases. CDR3 length equals 14 residues. The germline V gene has CDR1 SQVTM and CDR2 ANQGSEA. Losses at the gene ends were 5 bases for V and 3 bases for J; bases not matched to a gene: 4. The CDR3 region has the DNA TGCAGCGTTCCTCGGACAGGGGACACCGGGGAGCTGTTTTTT. This gives the protein CSVPRTGDTGELFF.

The chain is built from TRBV27 and TRBJ2-7; D not certain. Germline V gene data show CDR1 as MNHEY and CDR2 as SMNVEV (reference sequence). Trimming left V 5 bases short and J 1 base short, with 12 bases between. This CDR3 has 14 residues. CDR3 coding DNA: TGTGCCAGCAGTCCGAGTCGCAGTTCCTACGAGCAGTACTTC. Translation: CASSPSRSSYEQYF.

This clone came up a few times. The rearrangement joins TRBV2 to TRBJ1-4, with D unclear. Germline CDR1 is SNHLY and CDR2 is FYNNEI. V was trimmed by 8 bases and J by 0 bases, leaving 10 bases between them. This CDR3 comprises 14 residues. The CDR3 protein is CASLLRSTNEKLFF. DNA of the CDR3: TGTGCCAGCTTGCTGCGGTCAACTAATGAAAAACTGTTTTTT.

V and J are TRBV21-1 and TRBJ1-1; the D call of TRBD1 is as the table states it, not checked on the DNA. TRBV21-1 is described as a pseudogene. The CDR3 is 15 residues long. Here the CDR3 reads CASSPLTGENTEAFF. The CDR3 region has the DNA TGTGCCAGCAGCCCCCTTACAGGGGAGAACACTGAAGCTTTCTTT.

The rearrangement uses TRBV5-4 and TRBJ2-3; the D gene could be TRBD1 or TRBD2 (5 bases each). Trimming took off 0 bases at V and 0 bases at J, with 23 bases between the two ends. The CDR3 runs to 20 residues. Germline CDR1 reads SGHNT; CDR2 reads YYREEE (reference sequence). The CDR3 loop reads CASSLVYFIERDPSTDTQYF. The CDR3 DNA reads TGTGCCAGCAGCTTGGTATATTTTATTGAGAGGGACCCTAGCACAGATACGCAGTATTTT.

The J gene is TRBJ2-7, the V gene TRBV3-1 (or the pseudogene TRBV3-2); weak D call: TRBD2 (6 bases). Germline assignment: CDR1 LGHDT and CDR2 YNNKEL (reference sequence). The CDR3 covers 14 residues. V gave up 3 bases and J gave up 1 base, with 10 bases separating them. CDR3 region: CASSHRDFSYEQYF. CDR3 bases: TGTGCCAGCAGCCACCGGGACTTTTCCTACGAGCAGTACTTC.

This chain uses TRBV14 with TRBJ2-2; D gene ambiguous. CDR3 length: 13 amino acids. Germline values: CDR1 SGHDN, CDR2 FVKESK. Trimming removed 4 bases at V and 4 bases at J, with 7 bases between. DNA for the CDR3: TGTGCCAGCAGCCTAGCTGGCACCGGGGAGCTGTTTTTT. It specifies CASSLAGTGELFF.

For the CDR3, the DNA is TGTGCCACCGGGACTAGCGTGTCCTACGAGCAGTACTTC. Its protein product is CATGTSVSYEQYF. The J gene is TRBJ2-7, the V gene TRBV7-9, with 10 bases identical to TRBD2. Looked up from germline, CDR1 is SEHNR and CDR2 is FQNEAQ (reference sequence). CDR3 size: 13 residues. J gave up 1 base and V 10 bases, and 4 bases lay outside the gene matches.

V is TRBV7-2 and J is TRBJ1-1; D remains unclear. The germline CDR1 and CDR2 sequences are SGHTA and FQGNSA. Trimming cost V 2 bases and J 8 bases, with 12 bases left between them. CDR3 length: 13 residues. This CDR3 reads CASSLLGGREAFF. In DNA, the CDR3 is TGTGCCAGCAGCTTATTAGGAGGGCGCGAAGCTTTCTTT. The full variable domain, with the rest looked up from reference TRBV7-2 and TRBJ1-1, is GAGVSQSPSNKVTEKGKDVELRCDPISGHTALYWYRQSLGQGLEFLIYFQGNSAPDKSGLPSDRFSAERTGGSVSTLTIQRTQQEDSAVYLCASSLLGGREAFFGQGTRLTVV.

The gene calls are TRBV2 and TRBJ1-4, with a tentative D call TRBD1 (5 bases). The germline V and J ends were trimmed by 5 bases and 8 bases, with 9 bases remaining between them. The germline V gene has CDR1 SNHLY and CDR2 FYNNEI. The CDR3 extends over 12 amino acids. DNA for the CDR3: TGTGCCAGCAGTCAGCAGGGAGAAAAACTGTTTTTT. Translated: CASSQQGEKLFF.

This clone has a single count. The chain uses TRBV6-6 and TRBJ1-2; 9 nucleotides align to TRBD1. The germline V gene has CDR1 MNHNY and CDR2 SVGAGI (reference sequence). This CDR3 has 15 amino acids. The V and J ends lost 1 base and 4 bases, in that order; junction bases with no gene match: 4. The CDR3 region is CASSYYGGQGYGYTF. The CDR3 DNA follows: TGTGCCAGCAGTTACTATGGGGGACAGGGCTATGGCTACACCTTC.

The chain uses TRBV7-2 and TRBJ2-2; 7 bases fit TRBD1. CDR3 length equals 13 residues. The V gene's germline CDR1 is SGHTA and CDR2 FQGNSA. Trimming at V came to 6 bases and at J to 4 bases, leaving 2 bases not matched to a gene. The DNA of the CDR3 is TGTGCCAGCAGACAGGGGAGCACCGGGGAGCTGTTTTTT. Translating it yields CASRQGSTGELFF.

This chain links TRBV5-5 with TRBJ1-6, with 9 bases aligning to TRBD1. This CDR3 has 15 amino acids. Looked up from germline, CDR1 is SGHKS and CDR2 is YYEKEE (reference sequence). The V gene end was trimmed by 0 bases and the J gene end by 9 bases; junction bases not matched to a gene: 4. DNA of the CDR3: TGTGCCAGCAGCTTGGTTGGGACAGGGTCTTCACCCCTCCACTTT. The encoded protein is CASSLVGTGSSPLHF.

The chain is built from TRBV5-1 and TRBJ2-2, with D hard to call. The CDR3 consists of 15 residues. Trimming removed 0 bases at V and 1 base at J, with 7 bases between. In germline, CDR1 is SGHRS, CDR2 YFSETQ. DNA of the CDR3: TGCGCCAGCAGCTTGGCGGTAGGGAACACCGGGGAGCTGTTTTTT. This translates into CASSLAVGNTGELFF. The full variable domain, with the rest looked up from reference TRBV5-1 and TRBJ2-2, is KAGVTQTPRYLIKTRGQQVTLSCSPISGHRSVSWYQQTPGQGLQFLFEYFSETQRNKGNFPGRFSGRQFSNSRSEMNVSTLELGDSALYLCASSLAVGNTGELFFGEGSRLTVL.

V usage is TRBV5-5 and J usage is TRBJ1-1; D is undetermined. The CDR3 covers 15 residues. Germline CDR1 and CDR2: SGHKS and YYEKEE (reference sequence). V gave up 1 base and J gave up 0 bases, with 10 bases separating them. The CDR3 DNA sequence: TGTGCCAGCAGCTTGAACGGAGGCATGAACACTGAAGCTTTCTTT. This sequence encodes CASSLNGGMNTEAFF.

J is TRBJ2-1 and V is TRBV7-2, with no clear D. Germline V gene lookup returns CDR1 SGHTA and CDR2 FQGNSA. Trimming left V 6 bases short and J 1 base short, with 13 bases between. The CDR3 contains 15 residues. CDR3 in amino acids: CASRTPGRSYNEQFF. The CDR3, as DNA: TGTGCCAGCAGAACTCCCGGGCGTTCCTACAATGAGCAGTTCTTC. Complete variable domain (other parts from reference TRBV7-2 and TRBJ2-1): GAGVSQSPSNKVTEKGKDVELRCDPISGHTALYWYRQSLGQGLEFLIYFQGNSAPDKSGLPSDRFSAERTGGSVSTLTIQRTQQEDSAVYLCASRTPGRSYNEQFFGPGTRLTVL.

The chain employs TRBV5-1 and TRBJ2-1, with 7 bases that match TRBD2. This CDR3 is 16 amino acids long. Germline CDR1 is SGHRS and CDR2 is YFSETQ. Germline trimming cut 4 bases from V and 1 base from J; bases unmatched to any gene: 8. The CDR3 nucleotides read TGCGCCAGCAGCCTTGGCGCAGCGGGGTCCTACAATGAGCAGTTCTTC. Translating gives CASSLGAAGSYNEQFF.

The chain employs TRBV27 and TRBJ1-2; unclear D gene. Germline loops: CDR1 MNHEY, CDR2 SMNVEV (reference sequence). The V gene lost 5 bases and the J gene lost 3 bases, with 7 bases spanning the gap. This CDR3 region has 12 residues. DNA for the CDR3: TGTGCCAGCAGTACCGGACACTATGGCTACACCTTC. Protein: CASSTGHYGYTF.

The rearrangement uses TRBV5-5 and TRBJ1-1; TRBD1 aligns across 11 bases. The CDR3 consists of 13 residues. Unmatched junction bases numbered 3, after V lost 4 bases and J lost 7 bases. In germline, CDR1 is SGHKS, CDR2 YYEKEE (reference sequence). The CDR3 here is CASSKGQGVEAFF. The CDR3 DNA reads as TGTGCCAGCAGCAAGGGACAGGGGGTTGAAGCTTTCTTT.

The rearrangement joins TRBV6-5 to TRBJ1-4; D unresolved. The CDR3 length is 14 residues. The V end lost 6 bases, the J end lost 10 bases, and 18 bases lay between the germline ends. CDR1 and CDR2 (germline): MNHEY, SVGAGI. The CDR3 DNA reads as TGTGCCAGCAGGGCAGTTCGGAGTGATGGAAAACTGTTTTTT. This gives the protein CASRAVRSDGKLFF.